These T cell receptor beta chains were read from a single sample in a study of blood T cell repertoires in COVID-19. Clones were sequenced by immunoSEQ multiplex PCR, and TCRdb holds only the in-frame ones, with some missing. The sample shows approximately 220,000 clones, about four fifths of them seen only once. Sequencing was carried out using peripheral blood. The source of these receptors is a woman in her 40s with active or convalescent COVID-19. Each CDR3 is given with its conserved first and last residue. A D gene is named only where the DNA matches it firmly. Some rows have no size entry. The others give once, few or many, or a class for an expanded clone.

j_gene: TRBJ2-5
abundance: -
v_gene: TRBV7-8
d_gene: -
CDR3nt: TGTGCCAGCAGCTTCGGGGAGACCCAGTACTTC
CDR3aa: CASSFGETQYF

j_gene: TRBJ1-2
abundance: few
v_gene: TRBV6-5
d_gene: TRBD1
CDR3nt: TGTGCCAGCAGAATGACAGGGAAGGACTATGGCTACACCTTC
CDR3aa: CASRMTGKDYGYTF

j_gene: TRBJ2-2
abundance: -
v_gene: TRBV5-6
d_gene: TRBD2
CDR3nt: TGTGCCAGCAGCTTACGACTAGCGGGAGTCAGGACCGGGGAGCTGTTTTTT
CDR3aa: CASSLRLAGVRTGELFF

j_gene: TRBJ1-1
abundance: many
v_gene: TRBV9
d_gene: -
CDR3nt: TGTGCCAGCAGCACACTACCGACAGTCGAAACCACTGAAGCTTTCTTT
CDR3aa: CASSTLPTVETTEAFF

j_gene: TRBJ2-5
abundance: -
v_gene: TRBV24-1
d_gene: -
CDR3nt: TGTGCCACCAGTGAGGCACGTCAATCAGAGACCCAGTACTTC
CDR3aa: CATSEARQSETQYF

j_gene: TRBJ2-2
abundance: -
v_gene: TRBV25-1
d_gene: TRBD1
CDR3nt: TGTGCCAGCAGTGGTAACCTGGGACAGGGGGCCGGGGAGCTGTTTTTT
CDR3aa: CASSGNLGQGAGELFF

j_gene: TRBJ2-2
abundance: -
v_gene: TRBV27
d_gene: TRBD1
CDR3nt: TGTGCCAGCACCCGACAGGGGAGCTACACCGGGGAGCTGTTTTTT
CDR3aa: CASTRQGSYTGELFF

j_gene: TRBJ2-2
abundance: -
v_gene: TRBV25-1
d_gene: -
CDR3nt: TGTGCCAGCAGTGAACCCTTTTCTAATACGGACAGCACCGGGGAGCTGTTTTTT
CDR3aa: CASSEPFSNTDSTGELFF

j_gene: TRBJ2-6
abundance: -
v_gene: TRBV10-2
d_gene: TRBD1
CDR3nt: TGCGCCAGCTCGGACAGGGCCGGGGCCAACGTCCTGACTTTC
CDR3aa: CASSDRAGANVLTF

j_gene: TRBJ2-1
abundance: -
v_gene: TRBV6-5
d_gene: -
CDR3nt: TGTGCCAGCAGTTACACGGGAAGCTCCTACAATGAGCAGTTCTTC
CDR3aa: CASSYTGSSYNEQFF

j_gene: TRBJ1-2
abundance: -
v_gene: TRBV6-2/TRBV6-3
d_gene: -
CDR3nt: TGTGCCAGCAGCGGGGGCGAGGACTATGGCTACACCTTC
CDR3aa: CASSGGEDYGYTF

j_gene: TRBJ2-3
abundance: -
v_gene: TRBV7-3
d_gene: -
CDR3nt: TGTGCCAGCAGCTTAACGGGGGGAGCAGATACGCAGTATTTT
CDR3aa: CASSLTGGADTQYF